The rows below give T cell receptor beta chains drawn from one sample of a study of shared clonotypes between healthy human individuals. Some clones are missing from TCRdb's copy, which holds only in-frame ones; the method was immunoSEQ multiplex PCR. Here the sample spans hundreds of thousands of clones, approximately 96% being singletons. The sequencing input was naive CD8+ T cells sorted from blood. Every receptor here comes from a woman aged 25 to 39 in good health. Both conserved end residues are part of each CDR3. The order of the fields is D gene, clone size, V gene, J gene, CDR3 protein, CDR3 DNA. D genes are given only for firm matches. Only part of the rows carry a size: once, few, many, or a class if the clone is expanded.

d_call: NA
clone_size: NA
v_call: TRBV13
j_call: TRBJ1-1
cdr3_aa: CASSLQVGGIAFF
cdr3_nt: TGTGCCAGCAGCTTGCAGGTCGGGGGAATAGCTTTCTTT

d_call: TRBD2
clone_size: once
v_call: TRBV28
j_call: TRBJ2-1
cdr3_aa: CASSFNRASGSSYNEQFF
cdr3_nt: TGTGCCAGCAGTTTTAATAGGGCTAGCGGGAGCTCCTACAATGAGCAGTTCTTC

d_call: NA
clone_size: NA
v_call: TRBV27
j_call: TRBJ2-6
cdr3_aa: CASSLSRGRSGANVLTF
cdr3_nt: TGTGCCAGCAGTTTATCCCGCGGTCGTTCGGGGGCCAACGTCCTGACTTTC

d_call: NA
clone_size: NA
v_call: TRBV5-6
j_call: TRBJ2-3
cdr3_aa: CASSLKGDSTYDTQYF
cdr3_nt: TGTGCCAGCAGCTTGAAGGGCGACTCGACCTACGATACGCAGTATTTT

d_call: NA
clone_size: NA
v_call: TRBV29-1
j_call: TRBJ2-3
cdr3_aa: CSVGGHDTVTDTQYF
cdr3_nt: TGCAGCGTTGGGGGACATGACACCGTCACAGATACGCAGTATTTT

d_call: NA
clone_size: NA
v_call: TRBV14
j_call: TRBJ1-5
cdr3_aa: CASSRKRTVGSNQPQHF
cdr3_nt: TGTGCCAGCAGCCGAAAACGGACAGTTGGTAGCAATCAGCCCCAGCATTTT

d_call: TRBD1
clone_size: NA
v_call: TRBV5-1
j_call: TRBJ2-7
cdr3_aa: CASSSDRAYEQYF
cdr3_nt: TGCGCCAGCAGCTCCGACAGGGCCTACGAGCAGTACTTC

d_call: TRBD1
clone_size: NA
v_call: TRBV2
j_call: TRBJ1-3
cdr3_aa: CASRRSTGRTGNTIYF
cdr3_nt: TGTGCCAGCAGAAGATCGACAGGGAGAACTGGAAACACCATATATTTT

d_call: NA
clone_size: NA
v_call: TRBV4-1
j_call: TRBJ2-7
cdr3_aa: CASSQVVGGAGYEQYF
cdr3_nt: TGCGCCAGCAGCCAGGTAGTCGGCGGCGCGGGATACGAGCAGTACTTC

d_call: NA
clone_size: NA
v_call: TRBV6-1
j_call: TRBJ1-2
cdr3_aa: CASSEAVTPAHYGYTF
cdr3_nt: TGTGCCAGCAGTGAAGCAGTGACCCCGGCGCACTATGGCTACACCTTC

d_call: NA
clone_size: once
v_call: TRBV6-1
j_call: TRBJ2-7
cdr3_aa: CASSEWLGNEQYF
cdr3_nt: TGTGCCAGCAGTGAATGGTTAGGAAACGAGCAGTACTTC

d_call: NA
clone_size: NA
v_call: TRBV30
j_call: TRBJ2-1
cdr3_aa: CASQNGSFYNEQFF
cdr3_nt: TGTGCCTCCCAAAATGGTAGTTTTTACAATGAGCAGTTCTTC

d_call: TRBD1
clone_size: NA
v_call: TRBV11-2
j_call: TRBJ1-1
cdr3_aa: CASSSTGDTEAFF
cdr3_nt: TGTGCCAGCAGCTCTACAGGGGACACTGAAGCTTTCTTT

d_call: NA
clone_size: NA
v_call: TRBV11-2
j_call: TRBJ2-7
cdr3_aa: CASSLVLNSYEQYF
cdr3_nt: TGTGCCAGCAGCTTAGTCCTAAACTCCTACGAGCAGTACTTC

d_call: NA
clone_size: NA
v_call: TRBV28
j_call: TRBJ1-2
cdr3_aa: CASSFKYSNYGYTF
cdr3_nt: TGTGCCAGCAGTTTTAAGTACAGTAACTATGGCTACACCTTC

d_call: TRBD2
clone_size: NA
v_call: TRBV18
j_call: TRBJ2-5
cdr3_aa: CASSYRTSDQETQYF
cdr3_nt: TGTGCCAGCTCATACCGGACTAGCGACCAAGAGACCCAGTACTTC

d_call: TRBD2
clone_size: NA
v_call: TRBV9
j_call: TRBJ2-2
cdr3_aa: CASSSGLAGVMSGELFF
cdr3_nt: TGTGCCAGCAGCTCGGGACTAGCGGGAGTGATGAGCGGGGAGCTGTTTTTT

d_call: TRBD1
clone_size: NA
v_call: TRBV27
j_call: TRBJ2-7
cdr3_aa: CASSNRGPYEQYF
cdr3_nt: TGTGCCAGCAGTAACAGGGGGCCCTACGAGCAGTACTTC

d_call: TRBD1
clone_size: NA
v_call: TRBV28
j_call: TRBJ2-7
cdr3_aa: CASRRDREGTYEQYF
cdr3_nt: TGTGCCAGCAGAAGGGACAGGGAGGGGACCTACGAGCAGTACTTC

d_call: NA
clone_size: once
v_call: TRBV28
j_call: TRBJ2-7
cdr3_aa: CASSPRDTVYEQYF
cdr3_nt: TGTGCCAGCAGTCCCCGGGACACGGTCTACGAGCAGTACTTC

d_call: TRBD2
clone_size: NA
v_call: TRBV4-1
j_call: TRBJ2-1
cdr3_aa: CASSRYLKREYQDEQFF
cdr3_nt: TGCGCCAGCAGCCGCTACCTCAAGCGGGAGTATCAGGATGAGCAGTTCTTC

d_call: NA
clone_size: NA
v_call: TRBV5-1
j_call: TRBJ1-1
cdr3_aa: CASSTDKPYLNTEAFF
cdr3_nt: TGCGCCAGCAGCACGGACAAGCCATACTTGAACACTGAAGCTTTCTTT

d_call: TRBD2
clone_size: NA
v_call: TRBV5-4
j_call: TRBJ2-7
cdr3_aa: CASSLISSGDEQYF
cdr3_nt: TGTGCCAGCAGCTTGATTTCTAGCGGGGACGAGCAGTACTTC

d_call: NA
clone_size: NA
v_call: TRBV5-1
j_call: TRBJ1-4
cdr3_aa: CASSLKFPGNANEKLFF
cdr3_nt: TGCGCCAGCAGCTTGAAGTTTCCGGGAAATGCTAATGAAAAACTGTTTTTT

d_call: NA
clone_size: NA
v_call: TRBV6-1
j_call: TRBJ2-7
cdr3_aa: CASSEGGSSYEQYF
cdr3_nt: TGTGCCAGCAGTGAAGGGGGCAGCTCCTACGAGCAGTACTTC

d_call: TRBD1
clone_size: NA
v_call: TRBV4-1
j_call: TRBJ1-5
cdr3_aa: CASSDKTGFLQPQHF
cdr3_nt: TGCGCCAGCAGCGATAAGACAGGGTTTCTTCAGCCCCAGCATTTT

d_call: TRBD2
clone_size: NA
v_call: TRBV29-1
j_call: TRBJ2-7
cdr3_aa: CSAGTSGRGEQYF
cdr3_nt: TGCAGCGCTGGGACTAGCGGGAGAGGCGAGCAGTACTTC

d_call: TRBD2
clone_size: few
v_call: TRBV7-9
j_call: TRBJ2-1
cdr3_aa: CASRGGTFNEQFF
cdr3_nt: TGTGCCAGCAGGGGAGGGACTTTTAATGAGCAGTTCTTC

d_call: TRBD1
clone_size: NA
v_call: TRBV28
j_call: TRBJ1-2
cdr3_aa: CASSFSGTAYGYTF
cdr3_nt: TGTGCCAGCAGTTTCTCCGGGACAGCATATGGCTACACCTTC

d_call: TRBD2
clone_size: NA
v_call: TRBV4-1
j_call: TRBJ2-2
cdr3_aa: CASSLDRPTSGRPNTGELFF
cdr3_nt: TGCGCCAGCAGCCTCGATCGACCGACTAGCGGGAGGCCAAACACCGGGGAGCTGTTTTTT

d_call: NA
clone_size: NA
v_call: TRBV27
j_call: TRBJ2-7
cdr3_aa: CASSRDSDYEQYF
cdr3_nt: TGTGCCAGCAGTCGGGACTCAGACTACGAGCAGTACTTC

d_call: NA
clone_size: NA
v_call: TRBV6-4
j_call: TRBJ2-5
cdr3_aa: CASSVVKSRGETQYF
cdr3_nt: TGTGCCAGCAGTGTCGTCAAAAGTAGAGGAGAGACCCAGTACTTC

d_call: NA
clone_size: NA
v_call: TRBV9
j_call: TRBJ2-7
cdr3_aa: CASSPDRAYEQYF
cdr3_nt: TGTGCCAGCAGCCCGGACAGAGCCTACGAGCAGTACTTC

d_call: NA
clone_size: NA
v_call: TRBV5-4
j_call: TRBJ1-1
cdr3_aa: CASGWGLTEAFF
cdr3_nt: TGTGCCAGCGGCTGGGGGCTCACTGAAGCTTTCTTT

d_call: NA
clone_size: NA
v_call: TRBV5-1
j_call: TRBJ2-1
cdr3_aa: CASSLSPRRSLSSYNEQFF
cdr3_nt: TGCGCCAGCAGCTTGAGTCCGCGGAGGAGTTTGAGCTCCTACAATGAGCAGTTCTTC

d_call: NA
clone_size: NA
v_call: TRBV27
j_call: TRBJ1-5
cdr3_aa: CASRVGGSNQPQHF
cdr3_nt: TGTGCCAGTCGCGTGGGGGGAAGCAATCAGCCCCAGCATTTT

d_call: NA
clone_size: NA
v_call: TRBV2
j_call: TRBJ2-1
cdr3_aa: CASSEGAGLGAYNEQFF
cdr3_nt: TGTGCCAGCAGTGAAGGTGCAGGCCTGGGGGCCTACAATGAGCAGTTCTTC

d_call: NA
clone_size: NA
v_call: TRBV27
j_call: TRBJ1-1
cdr3_aa: CASSPRGAEAFF
cdr3_nt: TGTGCCAGCAGTCCCCGGGGTGCTGAAGCTTTCTTT

d_call: NA
clone_size: NA
v_call: TRBV4-1
j_call: TRBJ2-2
cdr3_aa: CASSQDLSGGGTGELFF
cdr3_nt: TGCGCCAGCAGCCAAGATCTTTCGGGGGGCGGCACCGGGGAGCTGTTTTTT

d_call: NA
clone_size: NA
v_call: TRBV19
j_call: TRBJ2-3
cdr3_aa: CASSIQGSTDTQYF
cdr3_nt: TGTGCCAGTAGTATACAGGGCAGCACAGATACGCAGTATTTT

d_call: NA
clone_size: NA
v_call: TRBV18
j_call: TRBJ2-7
cdr3_aa: CASSPNGATVGEQYF
cdr3_nt: TGTGCCAGCTCACCCAACGGAGCGACGGTAGGCGAGCAGTACTTC

d_call: NA
clone_size: NA
v_call: TRBV27
j_call: TRBJ2-7
cdr3_aa: CASSFVGQHYEQYF
cdr3_nt: TGTGCCAGCAGTTTCGTGGGTCAGCACTACGAGCAGTACTTC

d_call: NA
clone_size: NA
v_call: TRBV7-9
j_call: TRBJ2-5
cdr3_aa: CASSLAPRRETQYF
cdr3_nt: TGTGCCAGCAGCTTAGCCCCTAGACGAGAGACCCAGTACTTC

d_call: NA
clone_size: NA
v_call: TRBV6-6
j_call: TRBJ2-7
cdr3_aa: CASRTGTGYYEQYF
cdr3_nt: TGTGCCAGCAGAACCGGGACGGGATACTACGAGCAGTACTTC

d_call: NA
clone_size: NA
v_call: TRBV13
j_call: TRBJ2-5
cdr3_aa: CASSLGGEYQETQYF
cdr3_nt: TGTGCCAGCAGCTTAGGGGGGGAGTACCAAGAGACCCAGTACTTC

d_call: TRBD2
clone_size: NA
v_call: TRBV2
j_call: TRBJ2-5
cdr3_aa: CASSDGTSGRAETQYF
cdr3_nt: TGTGCCAGCAGTGACGGGACTAGCGGGAGGGCCGAGACCCAGTACTTC

d_call: NA
clone_size: NA
v_call: TRBV28
j_call: TRBJ2-7
cdr3_aa: CASSLPGSEQYF
cdr3_nt: TGTGCCAGCAGTTTACCCGGCTCCGAGCAGTACTTC

d_call: NA
clone_size: NA
v_call: TRBV27
j_call: TRBJ2-3
cdr3_aa: CASSLYLKDTQYF
cdr3_nt: TGTGCCAGCAGTTTATACCTAAAAGATACGCAGTATTTT

d_call: NA
clone_size: NA
v_call: TRBV7-9
j_call: TRBJ2-7
cdr3_aa: CASSHGPATYEQYF
cdr3_nt: TGTGCCAGCAGCCATGGACCAGCGACGTACGAGCAGTACTTC

d_call: NA
clone_size: NA
v_call: TRBV9
j_call: TRBJ2-7
cdr3_aa: CASSVDSLEVGSYEQYF
cdr3_nt: TGTGCCAGCAGCGTAGATTCTTTGGAGGTTGGCTCCTACGAGCAGTACTTC

d_call: TRBD2
clone_size: NA
v_call: TRBV28
j_call: TRBJ2-3
cdr3_aa: CASSFGLAGGDTDTQYF
cdr3_nt: TGTGCCAGCAGTTTCGGCCTAGCGGGAGGGGACACAGATACGCAGTATTTT

d_call: NA
clone_size: NA
v_call: TRBV11-2
j_call: TRBJ2-5
cdr3_aa: CASSLDRGEQYF
cdr3_nt: TGTGCCAGCAGCTTAGATCGTGGGGAGCAGTACTTC

d_call: NA
clone_size: NA
v_call: TRBV30
j_call: TRBJ2-6
cdr3_aa: CAWRWAGANVLTF
cdr3_nt: TGTGCCTGGAGATGGGCTGGGGCCAACGTCCTGACTTTC

d_call: NA
clone_size: NA
v_call: TRBV5-5
j_call: TRBJ2-5
cdr3_aa: CASSTPVPGGSQETQYF
cdr3_nt: TGTGCCAGCAGCACTCCCGTTCCCGGGGGCTCCCAAGAGACCCAGTACTTC

d_call: TRBD2
clone_size: NA
v_call: TRBV27
j_call: TRBJ2-2
cdr3_aa: CASSPDRLAENTGELFF
cdr3_nt: TGTGCCAGCAGCCCGGACAGACTAGCGGAAAACACCGGGGAGCTGTTTTTT

d_call: NA
clone_size: NA
v_call: TRBV28
j_call: TRBJ2-2
cdr3_aa: CASSLIRPTGELFF
cdr3_nt: TGTGCCAGCAGTTTAATCCGTCCCACCGGGGAGCTGTTTTTT

d_call: TRBD1
clone_size: NA
v_call: TRBV5-4
j_call: TRBJ1-1
cdr3_aa: CASSLRQGVWTEAFF
cdr3_nt: TGTGCCAGCAGCTTGCGTCAGGGGGTGTGGACTGAAGCTTTCTTT

d_call: TRBD1
clone_size: NA
v_call: TRBV7-9
j_call: TRBJ2-7
cdr3_aa: CASSLDPPGTANYEQYF
cdr3_nt: TGTGCCAGCAGCTTAGACCCCCCCGGGACAGCCAACTACGAGCAGTACTTC

d_call: NA
clone_size: NA
v_call: TRBV30
j_call: TRBJ2-1
cdr3_aa: CAWSVGQTYNEQFF
cdr3_nt: TGTGCCTGGAGTGTTGGGCAAACGTACAATGAGCAGTTCTTC

d_call: TRBD1
clone_size: NA
v_call: TRBV6-5
j_call: TRBJ2-3
cdr3_aa: CASSDRVADTQYF
cdr3_nt: TGTGCCAGCAGTGACAGGGTGGCAGATACGCAGTATTTT